The present entry profiles one T cell receptor (beta chain) with its context. This clone was observed a few times. The target of this receptor is not known. No base quality information exists; no much larger clone differs at one position. On the day of marrow donation, related bone marrow donors gave peripheral blood samples. Peripheral blood and bone marrow mononuclear cells were isolated by Ficoll-Hypaque density centrifugation and were cryopreserved. Genomic DNA was used for TRB sequencing, which was performed with the immunoSEQ assay at survey resolution or with the hsTCRB kit. The original pipeline was this. The immunoSEQ software was used for initial read processing, and the LymphoSeq R package was used for repertoire analyses. Clonality was calculated as 1 minus normalized Shannon entropy, and the Gini coefficient was also calculated for each TRB dataset. To infer phenotypes in unsorted samples, TRB sequences from sorted subsets of the recipient or donor were mapped onto the unsorted samples of the same recipient. TCRdb obtained this table from immuneACCESS and retained in-frame rearrangements with V and J assigned. These tables miss some clones; where compared with another copy, unresolved V genes account for less than half of the shortfall, and the remainder is unexplained. V and J calls and clone size are copied from that table; D and trimming were computed from the DNA. The sample has about 30,000 clones on record, with no singletons. Roughly 2.5% of the sample is in the top ten clones.

These data are taken from a study of T cells after posttransplantation cyclophosphamide (TCRdb year 2016). With respect to the entire study: Using TRB sequencing, the study followed how the T cell repertoire rebuilt after myeloablative bone marrow transplantation with posttransplantation cyclophosphamide given as GVHD prophylaxis. Samples from about 33 PTCy-treated patients and under 20 related bone marrow donors of those patients were subjected to antigen receptor sequencing. Blood from every one of the 30 to 40 PTCy patients who had 1-year posttransplant specimens underwent TRB sequencing. Up to 3 additional blood samples from 2 to 5.2 years after transplant were also TRB-sequenced in 3 patients, as was pretransplant blood from several patients. Because TRA and TRB clonality correlated tightly in under 10 samples, later TCR analyses were limited to TRB. Public TRB sequences were compared against a database of over 3,600 sequences linked to responses to pathogens, tumor antigens, self-antigens and alloantigens.

Sequences SQVTM (CDR1) and ANQGSEA (CDR2) are obtained from the germline V gene. The junction shows trimming of 5 bases on V and 0 bases on J, plus 13 bases between the germline ends. From its cysteine to its phenylalanine, the CDR3 spans 14 amino acids. Kept here is only the CDR3 DNA, which spans 42 bases and is read in frame from base 1. What the research found in general, with its limitations: Donor-recipient similarity was low at 1-2 months but increased during the first year, and donor CD8+ memory clones often dominated later blood repertoires. The TRB repertoires of T cells infiltrating skin or GI tract showed only limited overlap with the TRB repertoires of T cells in blood. Across approximately 45 patients, recipient CMV seropositivity and CMV reactivation were highly associated with TRB clonality; PTCy diversity was similar to CNI/methotrexate controls.

What was sequenced was PBMCs. Here the chain combines TRBV29-1 and TRBJ1-1; 6 matching bases give a weak D call of TRBD1. This clonotype was sampled from a woman aged 55-75 years in good health, CMV-negative, and a related stem cell transplant donor. For the CDR3, the sequence is CSVRWGGLNTEAFF. The nucleotide sequence is TGCAGCGTTCGATGGGGGGGCCTGAACACTGAAGCTTTCTTT.